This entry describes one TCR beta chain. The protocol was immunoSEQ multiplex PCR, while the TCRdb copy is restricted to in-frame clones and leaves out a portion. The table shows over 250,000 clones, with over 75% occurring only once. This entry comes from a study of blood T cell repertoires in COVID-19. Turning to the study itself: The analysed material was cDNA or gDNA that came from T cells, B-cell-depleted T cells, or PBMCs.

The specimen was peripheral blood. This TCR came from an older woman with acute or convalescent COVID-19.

CDR3 protein: CASSRNRGSPEAFF. As DNA, the CDR3 is TGCGCCAGCAGCCGGAACAGGGGGTCCCCTGAAGCTTTCTTT. The chain carries TRBV4-3 and TRBJ1-1; 8 nucleotides align to TRBD1. J was trimmed by 6 bases and V by 4 bases; bases with no gene match: 7. The CDR3 sequence is 14 residues long. Germline lookup yields CDR1 LGHNA and CDR2 YSLEER.